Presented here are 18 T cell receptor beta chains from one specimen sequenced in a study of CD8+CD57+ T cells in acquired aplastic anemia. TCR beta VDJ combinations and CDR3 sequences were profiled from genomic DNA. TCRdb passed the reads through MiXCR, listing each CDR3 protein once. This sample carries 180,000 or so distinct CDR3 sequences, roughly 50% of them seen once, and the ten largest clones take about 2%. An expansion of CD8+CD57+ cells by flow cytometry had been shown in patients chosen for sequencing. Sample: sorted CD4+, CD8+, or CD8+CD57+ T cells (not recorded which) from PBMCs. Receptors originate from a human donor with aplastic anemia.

CDR3 amino acids: CASSLGRGSSGANVLTF. The CDR3 DNA sequence: TGTGCCAGCAGCTTGGGGCGGGGGAGCTCTGGGGCCAACGTCCTGACTTTC. The V call is TRBV11-2, the J call TRBJ2-6; TRBD2 aligns across 7 bases. V lost 3 bases and J lost 0; bases outside the gene matches: 5. CDR1 is SGHAT, CDR2 FQNNGV, per germline. The CDR3 is made up of 17 amino acids.

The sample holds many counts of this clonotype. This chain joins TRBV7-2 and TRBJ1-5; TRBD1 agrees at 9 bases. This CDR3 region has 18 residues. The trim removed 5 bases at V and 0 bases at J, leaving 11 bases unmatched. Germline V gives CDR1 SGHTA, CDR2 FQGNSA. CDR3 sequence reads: CASSRRDRAVYSNQPQHF. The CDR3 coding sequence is TGTGCCAGCAGCCGCCGGGACAGGGCAGTCTATAGCAATCAGCCCCAGCATTTT.

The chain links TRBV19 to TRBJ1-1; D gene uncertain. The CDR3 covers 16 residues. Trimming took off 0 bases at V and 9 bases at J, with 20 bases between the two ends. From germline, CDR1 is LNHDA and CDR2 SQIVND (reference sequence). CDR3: CASSIDGFGRQAQAFF. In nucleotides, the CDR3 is TGTGCCAGTAGTATAGACGGTTTTGGTCGCCAGGCCCAAGCTTTCTTT.

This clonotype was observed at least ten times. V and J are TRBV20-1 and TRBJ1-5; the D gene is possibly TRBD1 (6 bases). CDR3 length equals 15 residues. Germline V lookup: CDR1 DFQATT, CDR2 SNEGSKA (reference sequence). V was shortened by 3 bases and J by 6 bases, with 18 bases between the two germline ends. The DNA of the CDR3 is TGCAGTGCTAGTAAGTCCAGGGGAAGCCCTCAGCCCCAGCATTTT. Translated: CSASKSRGSPQPQHF.

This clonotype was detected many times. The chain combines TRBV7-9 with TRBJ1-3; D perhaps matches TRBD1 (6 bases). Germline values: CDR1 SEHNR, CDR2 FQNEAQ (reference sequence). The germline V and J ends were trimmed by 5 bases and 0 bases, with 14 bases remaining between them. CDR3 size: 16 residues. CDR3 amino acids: CASSRITGYSGNTIYF. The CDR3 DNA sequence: TGTGCCAGCAGCAGGATAACAGGGTACTCTGGAAACACCATATATTTT.

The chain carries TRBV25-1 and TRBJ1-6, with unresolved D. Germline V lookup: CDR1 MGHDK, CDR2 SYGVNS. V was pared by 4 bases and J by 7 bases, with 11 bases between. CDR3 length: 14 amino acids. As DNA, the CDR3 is TGTGCCAGCAGTGCTAGAGTCTTAAATTCACCCCTCCACTTT. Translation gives CASSARVLNSPLHF. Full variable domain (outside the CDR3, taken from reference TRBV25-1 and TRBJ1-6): EADIYQTPRYLVIGTGKKITLECSQTMGHDKMYWYQQDPGMELHLIHYSYGVNSTEKGDLSSESTVSRIRTEHFPLTLESARPSHTSQYLCASSARVLNSPLHFGNGTRLTVT.

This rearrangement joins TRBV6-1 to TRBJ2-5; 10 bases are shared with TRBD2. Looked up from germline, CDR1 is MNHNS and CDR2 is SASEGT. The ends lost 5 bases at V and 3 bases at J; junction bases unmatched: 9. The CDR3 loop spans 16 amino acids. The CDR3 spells CASSLSSGSGEETQYF. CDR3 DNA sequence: TGTGCCAGCAGTCTCTCTAGCGGGAGCGGTGAAGAGACCCAGTACTTC.

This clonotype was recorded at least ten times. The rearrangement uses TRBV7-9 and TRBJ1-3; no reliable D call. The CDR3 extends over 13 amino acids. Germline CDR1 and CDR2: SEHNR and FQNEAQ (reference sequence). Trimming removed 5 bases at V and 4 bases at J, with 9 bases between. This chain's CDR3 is CASSPAGGNTIYF. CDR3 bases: TGTGCCAGCAGCCCGGCCGGGGGAAACACCATATATTTT.

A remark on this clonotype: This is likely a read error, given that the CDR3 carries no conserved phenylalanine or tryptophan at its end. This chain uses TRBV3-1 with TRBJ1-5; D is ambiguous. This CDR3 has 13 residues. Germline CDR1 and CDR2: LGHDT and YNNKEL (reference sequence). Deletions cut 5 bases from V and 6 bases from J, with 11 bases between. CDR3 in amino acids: CASSASMRQPQHL. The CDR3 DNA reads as TGTGCCAGCAGCGCCTCTATGCGTCAGCCCCAGCATCTT.

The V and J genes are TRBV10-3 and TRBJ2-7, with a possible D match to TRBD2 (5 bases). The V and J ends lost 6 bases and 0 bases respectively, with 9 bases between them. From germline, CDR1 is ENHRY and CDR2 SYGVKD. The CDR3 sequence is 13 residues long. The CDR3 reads CAISSGSSYEQYF. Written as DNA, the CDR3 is TGTGCCATCAGCTCTGGGAGCTCCTACGAGCAGTACTTC.

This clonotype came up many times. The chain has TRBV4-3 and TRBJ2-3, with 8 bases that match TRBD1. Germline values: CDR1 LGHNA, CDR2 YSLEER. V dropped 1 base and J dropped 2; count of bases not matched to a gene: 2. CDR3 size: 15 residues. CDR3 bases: TGCGCCAGCAGCCAAGGACAGGGGTACACAGATACGCAGTATTTT. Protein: CASSQGQGYTDTQYF.

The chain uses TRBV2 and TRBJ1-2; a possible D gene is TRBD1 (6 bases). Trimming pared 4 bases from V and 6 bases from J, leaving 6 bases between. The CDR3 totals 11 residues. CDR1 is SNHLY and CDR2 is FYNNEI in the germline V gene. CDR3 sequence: CASSGQDGYTF. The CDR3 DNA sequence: TGTGCCAGCAGTGGACAGGATGGCTACACCTTC.

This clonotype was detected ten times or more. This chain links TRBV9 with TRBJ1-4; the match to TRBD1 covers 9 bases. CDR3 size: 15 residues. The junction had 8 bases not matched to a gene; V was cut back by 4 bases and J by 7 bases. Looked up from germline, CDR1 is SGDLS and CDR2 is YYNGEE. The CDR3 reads CASSTQGQGSEKLFF. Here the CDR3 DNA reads TGTGCCAGCAGCACCCAGGGACAGGGCTCTGAAAAACTGTTTTTT.

The DNA of the CDR3 is TGTGCCAGCAGCTTCGACGACACTGAAGCTTTCTTT. This encodes CASSFDDTEAFF. V usage is TRBV7-9 and J usage is TRBJ1-1, with unresolved D. V gave up 3 bases and J gave up 3 bases, with 5 bases separating them. Germline CDR1 reads SEHNR; CDR2 reads FQNEAQ (reference sequence). There are 12 residues in the CDR3. The full variable domain, rest sourced from reference TRBV7-9 and TRBJ1-1, is DTGVSQNPRHKITKRGQNVTFRCDPISEHNRLYWYRQTLGQGPEFLTYFQNEAQLEKSRLLSDRFSAERPKGSFSTLEIQRTEQGDSAMYLCASSFDDTEAFFGQGTRLTVV.

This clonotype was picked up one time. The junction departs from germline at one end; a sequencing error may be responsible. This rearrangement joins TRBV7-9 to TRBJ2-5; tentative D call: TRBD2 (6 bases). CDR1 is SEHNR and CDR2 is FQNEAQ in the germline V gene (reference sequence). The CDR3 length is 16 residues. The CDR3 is CASSSTGTPGGETQYF. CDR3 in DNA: TGCGCCAGCAGCTCAACTGGGACTCCTGGGGGAGAGACCCAGTACTTC.

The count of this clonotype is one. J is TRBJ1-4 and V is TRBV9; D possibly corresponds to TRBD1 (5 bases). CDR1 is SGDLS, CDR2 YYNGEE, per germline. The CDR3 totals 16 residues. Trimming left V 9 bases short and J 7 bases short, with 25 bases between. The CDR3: CATTQGVGGVAEKLFF. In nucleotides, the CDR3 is TGTGCCACCACACAAGGGGTGGGGGGTGTCGCTGAAAAACTGTTTTTT.

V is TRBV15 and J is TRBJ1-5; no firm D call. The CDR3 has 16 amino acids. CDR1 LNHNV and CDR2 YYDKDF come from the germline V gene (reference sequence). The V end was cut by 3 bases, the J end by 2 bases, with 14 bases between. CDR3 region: CATSSQARSGNQPQHF. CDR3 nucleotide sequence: TGTGCCACCAGCAGTCAAGCAAGGTCAGGCAATCAGCCCCAGCATTTT.

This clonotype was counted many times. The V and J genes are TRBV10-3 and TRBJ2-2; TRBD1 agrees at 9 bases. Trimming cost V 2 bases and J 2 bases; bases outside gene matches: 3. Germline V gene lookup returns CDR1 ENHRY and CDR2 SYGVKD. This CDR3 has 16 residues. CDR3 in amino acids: CAISEGTGSNTGELFF. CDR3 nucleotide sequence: TGTGCCATCAGTGAGGGGACAGGGTCTAACACCGGGGAGCTGTTTTTT.